The clone carrying this T cell receptor beta chain was seen repeatedly, ten times or more. No antigen is known for it. This sample stems from a study of CD8 T cells in ankylosing spondylitis. Study results and caveats: Ankylosing spondylitis blood appeared to carry a characteristic TCR beta motif of 7 or 8 highly homologous variants.

Researchers built TCR beta libraries using quantitative 5'-RACE with molecular barcodes. TCRdb passed the 5' RACE reads through MiXCR, listing each CDR3 protein once. The table includes about 92,000 distinct CDR3 sequences, about 8.1% detected once. This CDR3 has 12 residues. Trimming took off 9 bases at V and 6 bases at J, with 11 bases between the two ends. This TCR was sampled from a male donor with ankylosing spondylitis or in good health (not recorded which). This rearrangement joins TRBV12-3 or TRBV12-4 to TRBJ2-2; possible D gene TRBD2, 6 bases. Sequenced sample: blood, either unsorted or a sorted T cell fraction (not recorded which). CDR3 sequence reads: CASTSGAGELFF. The DNA for the CDR3 is TGTGCCAGTACCTCGGGGGCCGGGGAGCTGTTTTTT.